The 14 T cell receptor beta chains in this list originate from one sample, sequenced in a study of shared clonotypes between healthy human individuals. Method: immunoSEQ multiplex PCR; TCRdb's copy keeps in-frame clones and lacks some. Of hundreds of thousands of clones listed, 96% are singletons. CD8 cells regarded as naive lacked CD45RO, were positively chosen for CCR7, and omitted terminally differentiated effector memory CD45RA+ cells. Sequencing used naive CD8+ T cells sorted from blood. The receptors derive from a woman younger than 45 in good health.

V is TRBV7-6 and J is TRBJ1-6; D unclear. The CDR3 is made up of 17 amino acids. The germline V gene encodes CDR1 SGHVS and CDR2 FNYEAQ. Deletions cut 0 bases from V and 7 bases from J, with 16 bases between. The CDR3 sequence: CASSLAGGIRRNSPLHF. The CDR3 DNA is TGTGCCAGCAGCTTAGCAGGCGGGATCCGTCGGAATTCACCCCTCCACTTT. The variable domain in full, completed from reference TRBV7-6 and TRBJ1-6, reads GAGVSQSPRYKVTKRGQDVALRCDPISGHVSLYWYRQALGQGPEFLTYFNYEAQQDKSGLPNDRFSAERPEGSISTLTIQRTEQRDSAMYRCASSLAGGIRRNSPLHFGNGTRLTVT.

J is TRBJ1-6 and V is TRBV9; D is unresolved. V lost 0 bases to trimming and J lost 8 bases, with 15 bases between them. The V gene's germline CDR1 is SGDLS and CDR2 YYNGEE. The CDR3 consists of 16 residues. CDR3: CASSVADGRLDSPLHF. In nucleotides, the CDR3 is TGTGCCAGCAGCGTAGCAGATGGGCGCCTGGATTCACCCCTCCACTTT.

The chain employs TRBV7-9 and TRBJ2-3; tentatively, D is TRBD1 (5 bases). The CDR3 has 16 amino acids. V lost 6 bases and J 0 bases, leaving 16 bases between the germline ends. The germline gives CDR1 SEHNR, CDR2 FQNEAQ (reference sequence). The CDR3 loop reads CASSSRVVTSTDTQYF. In DNA, the CDR3 is TGTGCCAGCAGTAGCAGGGTCGTTACTAGCACAGATACGCAGTATTTT.

J is TRBJ1-5 and V is TRBV15; D remains unclear. Trimming shortened V by 1 base and J by 0 bases, and 13 bases separated the two germline ends. There are 17 residues in the CDR3. Germline V gene sequence: CDR1 LNHNV, CDR2 YYDKDF (reference sequence). The CDR3 DNA follows: TGTGCCACCAGCAGAGCGGCGACATGGTATAGCAATCAGCCCCAGCATTTT. This gives the protein CATSRAATWYSNQPQHF.

This clone has a single count. The chain recombines TRBV19 with TRBJ2-7; D assignment may be TRBD1 or TRBD2 (6 bases each). CDR1 and CDR2 from the germline V gene are LNHDA and SQIVND (reference sequence). The V end was cut by 7 bases, the J end by 5 bases, with 9 bases between. This CDR3 is 11 amino acids long. CDR3 DNA sequence: TGTGCCAGTACTGGGGGGCACGAGCAGTACTTC. It specifies CASTGGHEQYF.

This clone appeared once. This sequence joins TRBV27 and TRBJ2-3; 10 bases are a match to TRBD2. Losses at the gene ends were 4 bases for V and 2 bases for J; bases not matched to a gene: 18. The CDR3 runs 20 residues. Per the germline V gene, CDR1 is MNHEY and CDR2 is SMNVEV (reference sequence). CDR3 sequence reads: CASSSPRASGRARNTDTQYF. The CDR3, as DNA: TGTGCCAGCAGTTCCCCCCGGGCAAGCGGGAGGGCCCGGAACACAGATACGCAGTATTTT.

The V and J genes are TRBV19 and TRBJ1-5; D gene uncertain. V was shortened by 6 bases and J by 0 bases, with 9 bases between the two germline ends. The germline V gene has CDR1 LNHDA and CDR2 SQIVND (reference sequence). The CDR3 spans 14 residues. The CDR3 is CASRSVISNQPQHF. CDR3 DNA sequence: TGTGCCAGTAGGTCGGTGATTAGCAATCAGCCCCAGCATTTT.

The chain couples TRBV29-1 to TRBJ2-3; TRBD2 aligns across 13 bases. CDR3 length: 14 residues. V shed 7 bases, J shed 8 bases, and the junction held 9 bases outside the gene matches. Germline V gene data show CDR1 as SQVTM and CDR2 as ANQGSEA. The CDR3 sequence is CSARTSGSASTQYF. The CDR3, as DNA: TGCAGCGCTAGGACTAGCGGGAGCGCAAGTACGCAGTATTTT.

This chain connects TRBV19 to TRBJ1-5; D remains unclear. The CDR3 sequence is 15 residues long. Looked up from germline, CDR1 is LNHDA and CDR2 is SQIVND (reference sequence). V lost 1 base and J lost 2, with 9 bases in between. CDR3 DNA: TGTGCCAGTAGTATAGGTTGGGAAGGCAATCAGCCCCAGCATTTT. This codes for CASSIGWEGNQPQHF.

In this sample, this clone turned up once. The chain couples TRBV7-9 to TRBJ2-7; a possible D gene is TRBD1 (5 bases). In germline, CDR1 is SEHNR, CDR2 FQNEAQ (reference sequence). CDR3 length: 13 residues. The ends were cut back, 3 bases at V and 7 bases at J, with 13 bases in the middle. Written as DNA, the CDR3 is TGTGCCAGCAGCTTGACACTCAAGGGGGAGCAGTACTTC. Amino acid sequence: CASSLTLKGEQYF.

This sequence joins TRBV27 and TRBJ1-1; D is possibly TRBD1 (6 bases). The V gene lost 5 bases and the J gene lost 0 bases, with 10 bases spanning the gap. The CDR3 sequence is 14 residues long. The germline V gene has CDR1 MNHEY and CDR2 SMNVEV (reference sequence). This chain's CDR3 is CASSIGTLNTEAFF. The CDR3, as DNA: TGTGCCAGCAGTATAGGGACATTGAACACTGAAGCTTTCTTT.

The chain combines TRBV19 with TRBJ2-1, with 8 nucleotides matching TRBD2. The length of the CDR3 is 15 residues. Germline CDR1 reads LNHDA; CDR2 reads SQIVND (reference sequence). Trimming cost V 7 bases and J 4 bases; bases outside gene matches: 9. Here the CDR3 reads CASNPAGAFYNEQFF. The CDR3 coding sequence is TGTGCCAGTAATCCAGCGGGGGCCTTTTACAATGAGCAGTTCTTC.

This chain joins TRBV5-1 and TRBJ2-1; 12 positions match TRBD2. V lost 0 bases and J lost 8; bases outside the gene matches: 6. This CDR3 contains 16 residues. Germline-derived CDR1 and CDR2 are SGHRS and YFSETQ. Here the CDR3 DNA reads TGCGCCAGCAGCTTGGCCCTAGCGGGAGGGCCCGATGAGCAGTTCTTC. Amino acids: CASSLALAGGPDEQFF.

The rearrangement uses TRBV10-3 and TRBJ2-2; D is uncertain. V lost 3 bases to trimming and J lost 2 bases, with 10 bases between them. The CDR3 extends over 15 amino acids. The germline V gene has CDR1 ENHRY and CDR2 SYGVKD. This chain's CDR3 is CAISDPQLNTGELFF. DNA of the CDR3: TGTGCCATCAGTGACCCACAGCTTAACACCGGGGAGCTGTTTTTT.